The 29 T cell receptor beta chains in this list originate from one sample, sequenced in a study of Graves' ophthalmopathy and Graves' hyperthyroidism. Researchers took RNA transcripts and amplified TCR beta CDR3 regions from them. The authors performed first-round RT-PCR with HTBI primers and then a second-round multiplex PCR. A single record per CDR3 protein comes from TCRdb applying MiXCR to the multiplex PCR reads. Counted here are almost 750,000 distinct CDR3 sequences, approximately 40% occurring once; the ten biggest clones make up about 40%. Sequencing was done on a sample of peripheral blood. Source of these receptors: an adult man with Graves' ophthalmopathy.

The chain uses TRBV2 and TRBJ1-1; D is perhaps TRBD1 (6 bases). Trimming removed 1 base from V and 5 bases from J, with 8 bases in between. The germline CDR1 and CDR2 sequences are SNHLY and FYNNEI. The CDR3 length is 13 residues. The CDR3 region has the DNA TGTGCCAGCAGTGAAGTTCAGGGGACTGAAGCTTTCTTT. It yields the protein CASSEVQGTEAFF.

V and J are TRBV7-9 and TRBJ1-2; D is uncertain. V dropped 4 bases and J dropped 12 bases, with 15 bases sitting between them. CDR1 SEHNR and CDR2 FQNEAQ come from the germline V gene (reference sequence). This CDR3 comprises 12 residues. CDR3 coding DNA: TGTGCCAGCAGCTCCGCGGCAGGCAGCAACACCTTC. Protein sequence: CASSSAAGSNTF.

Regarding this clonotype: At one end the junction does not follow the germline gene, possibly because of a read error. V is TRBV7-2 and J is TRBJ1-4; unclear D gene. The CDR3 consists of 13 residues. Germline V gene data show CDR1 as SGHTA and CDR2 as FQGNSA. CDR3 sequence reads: CPSSLDVGEKLFF. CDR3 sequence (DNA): TGTCCCAGCAGCTTAGATGTGGGTGAAAAACTGTTTTTT.

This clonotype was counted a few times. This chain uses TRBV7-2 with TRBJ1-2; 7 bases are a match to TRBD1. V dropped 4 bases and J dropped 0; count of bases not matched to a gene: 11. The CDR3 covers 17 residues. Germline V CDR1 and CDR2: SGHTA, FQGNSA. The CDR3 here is CASSSGGTPGANYGYTF. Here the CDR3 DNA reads TGTGCCAGCAGCTCAGGGGGGACCCCAGGAGCTAACTATGGCTACACCTTC.

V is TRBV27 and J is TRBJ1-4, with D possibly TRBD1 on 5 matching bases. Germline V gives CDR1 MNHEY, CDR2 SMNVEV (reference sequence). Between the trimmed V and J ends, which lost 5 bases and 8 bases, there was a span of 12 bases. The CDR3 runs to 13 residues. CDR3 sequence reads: CASSTTEGEKLFF. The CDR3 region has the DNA TGTGCCAGCAGTACGACAGAGGGGGAAAAACTGTTTTTT.

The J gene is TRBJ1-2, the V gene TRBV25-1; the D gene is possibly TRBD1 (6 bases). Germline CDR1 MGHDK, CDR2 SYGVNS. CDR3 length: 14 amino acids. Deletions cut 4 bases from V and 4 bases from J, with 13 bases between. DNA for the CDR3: TGTGCCAGCAGTGCTGACGGACAGCTCTATGGCTACACCTTC. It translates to CASSADGQLYGYTF.

CDR3 sequence (DNA): TGTGCCTGGAGCCTAGAGGACAGACCCAGGGAAAAACTGTTTTTT. Translating gives CAWSLEDRPREKLFF. The genes are TRBV25-1 and TRBJ1-4, with a tentative D call TRBD1 (6 bases). The CDR3 runs to 15 residues. V lost 11 bases, J lost 8 bases, and 24 bases lay in between. Germline CDR1 is MGHDK and CDR2 is SYGVNS.

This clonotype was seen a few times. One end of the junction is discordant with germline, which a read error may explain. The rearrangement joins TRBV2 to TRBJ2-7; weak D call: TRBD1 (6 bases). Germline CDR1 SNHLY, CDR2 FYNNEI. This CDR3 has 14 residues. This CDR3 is CASSQVTGSYEQYF. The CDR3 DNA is TGCGCCAGCAGCCAGGTGACAGGTTCCTACGAGCAGTACTTC.

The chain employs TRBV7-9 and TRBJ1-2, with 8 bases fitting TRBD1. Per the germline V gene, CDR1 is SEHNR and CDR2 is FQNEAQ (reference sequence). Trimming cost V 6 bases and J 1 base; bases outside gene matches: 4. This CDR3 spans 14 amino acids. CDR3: CASSARGLNYGYTF. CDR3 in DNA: TGTGCCAGCAGTGCCAGGGGGCTTAACTATGGCTACACCTTC.

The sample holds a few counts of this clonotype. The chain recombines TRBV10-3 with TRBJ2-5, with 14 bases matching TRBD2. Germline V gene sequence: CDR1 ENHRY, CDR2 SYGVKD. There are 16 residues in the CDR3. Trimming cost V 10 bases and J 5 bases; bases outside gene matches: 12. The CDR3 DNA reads TGTGCCAGTGTGCCCGGGACTAGCGGGAGAGGGGAGACCCAGTACTTC. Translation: CASVPGTSGRGETQYF.

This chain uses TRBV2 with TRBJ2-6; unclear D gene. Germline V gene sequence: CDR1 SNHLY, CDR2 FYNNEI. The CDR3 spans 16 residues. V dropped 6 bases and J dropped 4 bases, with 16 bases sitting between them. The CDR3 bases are TGTGCCAGCAGCTTTCGGACGGCAGCGGGGGCCAACGTCCTGACTTTC. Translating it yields CASSFRTAAGANVLTF.

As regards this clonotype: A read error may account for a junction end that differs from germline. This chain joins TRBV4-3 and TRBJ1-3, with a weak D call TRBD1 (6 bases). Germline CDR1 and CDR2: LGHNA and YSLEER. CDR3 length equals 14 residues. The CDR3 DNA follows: TGCGCCAGCAGCCTTCGCGGCAGGGGAAGCACCATATATTTT. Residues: CASSLRGRGSTIYF.

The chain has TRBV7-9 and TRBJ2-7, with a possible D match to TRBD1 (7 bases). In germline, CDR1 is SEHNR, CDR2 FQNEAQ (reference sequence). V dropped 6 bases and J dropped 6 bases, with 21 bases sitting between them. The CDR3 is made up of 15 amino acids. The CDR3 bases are TGTGCCAGCAGTTTGACAGGGACGGGAGTCACCGAGCAGTACTTC. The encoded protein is CASSLTGTGVTEQYF.

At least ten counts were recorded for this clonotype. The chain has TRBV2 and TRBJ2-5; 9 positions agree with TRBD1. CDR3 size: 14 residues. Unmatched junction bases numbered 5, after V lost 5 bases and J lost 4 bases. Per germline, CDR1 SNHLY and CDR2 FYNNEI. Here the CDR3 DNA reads TGTGCCAGCAGTTGGGACAGGGCCCTAGAGACCCAGTACTTC. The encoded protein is CASSWDRALETQYF.

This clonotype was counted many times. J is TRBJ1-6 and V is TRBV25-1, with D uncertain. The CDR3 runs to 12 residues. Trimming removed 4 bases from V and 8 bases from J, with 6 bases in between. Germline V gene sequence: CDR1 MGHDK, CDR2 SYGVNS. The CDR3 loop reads CASSATDSPLHF. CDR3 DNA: TGTGCCAGCAGTGCCACTGATTCACCCCTCCACTTT.

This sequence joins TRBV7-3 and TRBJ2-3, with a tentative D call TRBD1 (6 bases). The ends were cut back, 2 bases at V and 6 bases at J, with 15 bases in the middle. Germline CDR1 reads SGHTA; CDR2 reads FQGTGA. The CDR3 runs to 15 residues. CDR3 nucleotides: TGTGCCAGCAGCTTAGGGGGCGACATTACGGATACGCAGTATTTT. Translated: CASSLGGDITDTQYF.

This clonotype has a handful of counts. The CDR3 spells CASSIRGMGQPQHF. CDR3 in DNA: TGTGCCAGTAGTATCCGGGGGATGGGCCAGCCCCAGCATTTT. The rearrangement links TRBV19 to TRBJ1-5; possible D gene TRBD1, 5 bases. The CDR3 totals 14 residues. Germline V lookup: CDR1 LNHDA, CDR2 SQIVND (reference sequence). V lost 3 bases to trimming and J lost 7 bases, with 13 bases between them.

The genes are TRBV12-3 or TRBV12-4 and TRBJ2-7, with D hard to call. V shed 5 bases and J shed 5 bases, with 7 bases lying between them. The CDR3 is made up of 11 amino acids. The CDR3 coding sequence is TGTGCCAGCAGTCGATGGGACGAGCAGTACTTC. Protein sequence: CASSRWDEQYF.

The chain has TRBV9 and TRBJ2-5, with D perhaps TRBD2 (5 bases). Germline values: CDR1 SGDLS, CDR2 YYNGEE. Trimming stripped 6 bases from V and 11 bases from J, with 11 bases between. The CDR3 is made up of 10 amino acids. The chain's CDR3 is CASIGSGQYF. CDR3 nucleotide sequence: TGTGCCAGCATTGGGTCGGGGCAGTACTTC.

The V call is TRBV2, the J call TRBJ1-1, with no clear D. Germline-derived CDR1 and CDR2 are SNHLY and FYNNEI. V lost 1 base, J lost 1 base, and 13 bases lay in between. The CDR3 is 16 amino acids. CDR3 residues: CASSEGGTNWNTEAFF. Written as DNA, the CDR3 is TGTGCCAGCAGTGAAGGTGGCACTAATTGGAACACTGAAGCTTTCTTT.

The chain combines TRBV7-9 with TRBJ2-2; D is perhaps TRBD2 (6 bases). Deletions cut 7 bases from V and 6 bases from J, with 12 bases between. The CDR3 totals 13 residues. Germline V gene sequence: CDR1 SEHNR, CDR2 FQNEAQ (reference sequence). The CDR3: CASTTGRSGELFF. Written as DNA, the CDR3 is TGTGCCAGCACCACTGGGAGGTCCGGGGAGCTGTTTTTT.

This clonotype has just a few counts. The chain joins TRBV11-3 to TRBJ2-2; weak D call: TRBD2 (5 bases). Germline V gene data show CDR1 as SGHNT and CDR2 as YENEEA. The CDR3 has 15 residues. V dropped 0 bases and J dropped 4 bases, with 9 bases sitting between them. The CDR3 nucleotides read TGTGCCAGCAGCTTAGAGAGGGCGAGCACCGGGGAGCTGTTTTTT. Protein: CASSLERASTGELFF.

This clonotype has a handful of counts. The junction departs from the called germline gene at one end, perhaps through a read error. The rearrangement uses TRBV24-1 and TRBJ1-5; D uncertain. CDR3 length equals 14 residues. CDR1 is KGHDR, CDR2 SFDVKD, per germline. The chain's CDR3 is CASSLVGNNQPQHF. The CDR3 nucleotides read TGTGCCAGCAGTTTAGTCGGAAACAATCAGCCCCAGCATTTT.

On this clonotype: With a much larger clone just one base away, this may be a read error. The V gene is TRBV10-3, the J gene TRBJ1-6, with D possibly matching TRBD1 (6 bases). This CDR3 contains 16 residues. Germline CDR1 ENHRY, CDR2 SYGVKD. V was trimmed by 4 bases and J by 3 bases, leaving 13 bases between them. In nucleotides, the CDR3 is TGTGCCATCAGTGGGTCCGGGGGGCTCTATAATTCACCCCTCCACTTT. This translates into CAISGSGGLYNSPLHF.

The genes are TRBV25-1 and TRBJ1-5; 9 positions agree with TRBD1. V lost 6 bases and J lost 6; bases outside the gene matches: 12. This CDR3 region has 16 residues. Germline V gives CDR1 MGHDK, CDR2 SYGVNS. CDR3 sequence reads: CASRRSTGGYGQPQHF. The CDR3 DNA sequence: TGTGCCAGCAGGAGGAGTACAGGGGGCTATGGTCAGCCCCAGCATTTT.

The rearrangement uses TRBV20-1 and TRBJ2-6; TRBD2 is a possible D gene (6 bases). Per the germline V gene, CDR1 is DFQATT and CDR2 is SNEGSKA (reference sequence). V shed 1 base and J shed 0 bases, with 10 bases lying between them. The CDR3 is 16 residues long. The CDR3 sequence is CSARAYGGSGANVLTF. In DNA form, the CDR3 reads TGCAGTGCTAGAGCTTACGGGGGCTCTGGGGCCAACGTCCTGACTTTC.

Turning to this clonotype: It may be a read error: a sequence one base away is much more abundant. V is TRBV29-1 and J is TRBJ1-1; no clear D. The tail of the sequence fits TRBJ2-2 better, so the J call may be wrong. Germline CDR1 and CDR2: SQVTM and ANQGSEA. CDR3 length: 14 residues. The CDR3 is CSVVVSLNAGELFF. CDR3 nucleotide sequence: TGCAGCGTTGTCGTCAGTCTGAACGCCGGGGAGCTGTTTTTT.

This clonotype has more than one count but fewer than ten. CDR3: CASSRDWGYEQYF. The DNA of the CDR3 is TGTGCCAGCAGCCGGGATTGGGGGTACGAGCAGTACTTC. This chain links TRBV4-2 with TRBJ2-7; D is tentatively TRBD1 or TRBD2 (5 bases each). CDR1 is LGHNA and CDR2 is YNFKEQ in the germline V gene. V was cut by 4 bases and J by 4 bases, with 11 bases left in between. The CDR3 covers 13 residues.

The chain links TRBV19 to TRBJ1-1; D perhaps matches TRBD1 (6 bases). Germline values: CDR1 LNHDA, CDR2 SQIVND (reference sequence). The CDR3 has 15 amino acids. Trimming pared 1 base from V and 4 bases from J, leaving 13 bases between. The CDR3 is CASSIGNRVSTEAFF. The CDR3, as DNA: TGTGCCAGTAGTATAGGAAACAGGGTATCCACTGAAGCTTTCTTT.